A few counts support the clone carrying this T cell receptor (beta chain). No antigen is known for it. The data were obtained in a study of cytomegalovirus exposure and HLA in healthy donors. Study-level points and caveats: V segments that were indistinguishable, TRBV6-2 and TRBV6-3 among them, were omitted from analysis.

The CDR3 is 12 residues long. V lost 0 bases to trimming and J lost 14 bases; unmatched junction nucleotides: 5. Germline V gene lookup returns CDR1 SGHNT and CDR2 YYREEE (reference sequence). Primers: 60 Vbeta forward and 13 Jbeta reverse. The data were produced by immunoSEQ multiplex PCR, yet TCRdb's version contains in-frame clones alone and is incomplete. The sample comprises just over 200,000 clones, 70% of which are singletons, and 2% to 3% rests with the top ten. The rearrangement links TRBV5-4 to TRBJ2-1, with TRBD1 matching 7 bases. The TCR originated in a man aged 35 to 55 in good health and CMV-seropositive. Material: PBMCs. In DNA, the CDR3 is TGTGCCAGCAGCTTGGAGGTGGGACAGAAGTTCTTC. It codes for CASSLEVGQKFF.